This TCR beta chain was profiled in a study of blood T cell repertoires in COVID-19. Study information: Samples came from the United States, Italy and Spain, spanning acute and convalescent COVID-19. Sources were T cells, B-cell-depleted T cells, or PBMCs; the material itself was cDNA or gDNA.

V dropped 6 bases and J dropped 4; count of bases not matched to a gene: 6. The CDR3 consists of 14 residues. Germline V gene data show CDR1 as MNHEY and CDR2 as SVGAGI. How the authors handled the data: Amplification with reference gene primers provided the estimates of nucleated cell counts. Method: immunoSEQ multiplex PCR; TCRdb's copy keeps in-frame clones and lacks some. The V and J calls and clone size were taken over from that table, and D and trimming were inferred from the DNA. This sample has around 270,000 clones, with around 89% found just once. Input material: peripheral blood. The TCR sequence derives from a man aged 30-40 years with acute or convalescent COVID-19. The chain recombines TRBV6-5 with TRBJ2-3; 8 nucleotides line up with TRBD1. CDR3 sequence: CASRGTGRADTQYF. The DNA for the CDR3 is TGTGCCAGCAGAGGGACAGGCCGGGCAGATACGCAGTATTTT.